This T cell receptor beta chain was profiled in a study of shared clonotypes between healthy human individuals. Background on the study: CD4 naive cells filled three plates per donor, CD4 memory three, CD8 naive two and CD8 memory one.

Assay runs were performed at deep level. Using immunoSEQ multiplex PCR, the repertoire was profiled, and TCRdb retains in-frame clones only, with some absent. The sample lists under 1,100,000 clones, under 80% occurring once. The CDR3 has 18 amino acids. The germline V gene has CDR1 SGHAT and CDR2 FQNNGV. V was clipped by 6 bases and J by 2 bases, with 24 bases between them. Concerning this clone: Its matching antigen is unknown.

The study, taken as a whole, reports: Generally, estimated richness proved larger in naive subsets than it did in memory subsets.

What was sequenced was memory CD4+ T cells sorted from blood. The subset here: CD45RA-negative fraction. The chain is built from TRBV11-2 and TRBJ2-3; D is possibly TRBD2 (6 bases). The sequence derives from a man aged 18 to 30 in good health. Written as DNA, the CDR3 is TGTGCCAGCAGTAACTCACCAACCGGGACTTCTCTCACAGATACGCAGTATTTT. The encoded protein is CASSNSPTGTSLTDTQYF.